These 2 T cell receptor gamma chains share one sample of origin, sequenced in a study of gamma delta lymphoproliferative disorders and STAT genes (dated by TCRdb to between 2018 and 2020). For both patients and controls, peripheral blood mononuclear cells were isolated, and the genomic DNA from these cells was used for TCR sequencing. Library preparation employed multiplex PCR. The listed sequencing device is Illumina MiSeq. TCRdb reanalyzed the public reads with the CATT caller, and identical DNA sequences were merged afterwards. In all, the sample holds around 1,100 gamma-chain clones, and about 20% of those were seen once. Jointly, the top ten make up about two fifths of the sample. Sequencing used blood. All receptors derive from a human donor in good health.

The J gene is TRGJ1 or TRGJ2, the V gene TRGV8. Germline matching of the DNA provided the J gene here, since TCRdb leaves it blank. Germline V gene lookup returns CDR1 VENAVY and CDR2 YDSYNSRV. The CDR3 runs to 11 residues. The V and J ends lost 1 base and 12 bases, in that order; junction bases with no gene match: 6. The CDR3 reads CATWDSLWKLF. CDR3 DNA: TGTGCCACCTGGGATAGCTTGTGGAAACTCTTT.

Relative to its sample, this clone is medium-sized. The chain employs TRGV2 and TRGJ1 or TRGJ2. The J gene, left out of TCRdb, was set here by checking the DNA against germline. The CDR3 has 13 residues. Germline V gene lookup returns CDR1 EGSNGY and CDR2 YDSYNSKV. After removal of 0 bases from V and 7 bases from J, the junction contained 6 bases not matched to a gene. The CDR3 DNA sequence: TGTGCCACCTGGGACGGGCCTTGCTATAAGAAACTCTTT. It codes for CATWDGPCYKKLF.